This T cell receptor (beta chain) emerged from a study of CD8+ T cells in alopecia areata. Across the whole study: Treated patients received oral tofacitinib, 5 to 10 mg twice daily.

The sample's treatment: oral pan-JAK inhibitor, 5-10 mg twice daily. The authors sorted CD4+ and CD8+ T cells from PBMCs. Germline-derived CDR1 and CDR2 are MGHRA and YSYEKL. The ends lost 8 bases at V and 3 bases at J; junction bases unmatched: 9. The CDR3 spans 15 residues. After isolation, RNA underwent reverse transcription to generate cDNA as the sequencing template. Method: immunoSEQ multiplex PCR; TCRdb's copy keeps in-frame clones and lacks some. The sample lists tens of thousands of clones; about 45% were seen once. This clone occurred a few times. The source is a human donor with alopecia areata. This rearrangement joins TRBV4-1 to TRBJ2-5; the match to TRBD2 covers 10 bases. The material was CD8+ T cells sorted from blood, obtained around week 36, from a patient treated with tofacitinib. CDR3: CASGPVLAGKETQYF. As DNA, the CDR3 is TGCGCCAGCGGACCTGTACTAGCGGGGAAAGAGACCCAGTACTTC.